The TCR beta chain under discussion was sequenced for a study of blood T cell repertoires in COVID-19. About the study: Samples taken during acute and convalescent COVID-19 were collected in the United States, Italy and Spain. Sources were T cells, B-cell-depleted T cells, or PBMCs; the material itself was cDNA or gDNA.

Under the authors' procedure: Amplified reference gene primers provided the basis for estimating nucleated cell counts. The assay was immunoSEQ multiplex PCR, and TCRdb's table has in-frame clones only and misses some. From that table come the V and J calls and clone size; the DNA was used to work out D and trimming. The table has about 160,000 clones, roughly 93% seen once. This receptor was taken from a woman between 45 and 65 years old with acute or convalescent COVID-19. The sample taken for sequencing was peripheral blood.

The CDR3 nucleotides are TGTGCCAGCAGTTATTTACGTCCGGGTGAAGCTTTCTTT. Translated, it gives CASSYLRPGEAFF. This chain joins TRBV6-2 or TRBV6-3 and TRBJ1-1; D is ambiguous. From germline, CDR1 is MNHEY and CDR2 SVGEGT. Trimming left V 3 bases short and J 7 bases short, with 12 bases between. The CDR3 has 13 residues.